This TCR beta chain was sequenced for a study of cytomegalovirus exposure and HLA in healthy donors. V was trimmed by 1 base and J by 1 base, leaving 5 bases between them. Germline-derived CDR1 and CDR2 are SGHKS and YYEKEE (reference sequence). The CDR3 has 13 amino acids. Use of 60 Vbeta and 13 Jbeta primers characterized the PCR. Generated by immunoSEQ multiplex PCR, the TCRdb table keeps only in-frame clones and is missing some. This table holds 160,000 or so clones, more than 65% found once. Input material: PBMCs. The clonotype originates from a man aged 50 to 59 in good health and CMV-seropositive. The chain carries TRBV5-5 and TRBJ1-1, with no clear D. The DNA for the CDR3 is TGTGCCAGCAGCTTGTGGAGGAACACTGAAGCTTTCTTT. As protein: CASSLWRNTEAFF.